This T cell receptor beta chain was obtained from a study of T-cell reconstitution after alpha-beta-depleted transplantation in children listed by TCRdb under 2016. About the investigation overall: Using TCR repertoire profiling, the study quantitatively followed how T-cell immune reconstitution unfolded in children after TCRalphabeta/CD19-depleted allogeneic hematopoietic cell transplantation. Summary of the overall study and its limitations: In some patients, high TCRbeta diversity at day 60 was attributed to recipient T cells and intrathymic progenitors that had survived conditioning. The frequencies of hyperexpanded clones fell over the following months, and after one year, T-cell counts and TCRbeta diversity were mostly attributed to newly produced T cells. About two months after transplant, the apparently early recovery of alphabetaT-cell counts reportedly depended on just several hundred clones that had expanded rapidly and came from non-depleted graft cells.

Library method: PCR. This sample was sequenced with an Illumina HiSeq 2500. Molecular barcoding was employed in the preparation of TCR libraries, with unique molecular identifiers being used to normalize TCRbeta repertoire quantification. Through fastp at Q25 and MiXCR, TCRdb rebuilt clones from the public reads, retaining in-frame beta chains. Every entry covers one CDR3 protein and lists the most common genes and DNA from its rows. In all, the sample holds about 580,000 distinct CDR3 sequences, and under 30% of those were seen once. The ten biggest clones cover roughly 13% of the sample. The CDR3 numbers 15 residues from cysteine through phenylalanine. Here the CDR3 DNA is all that survives: 45 bases in frame from base 1. At the junction V is shortened by 4 bases and J by 1 base, with 16 bases in between. CDR1 and CDR2 were assigned from the germline V gene (reference sequence) as DFQATT and SNEGSKA.

The meaning of the sample's treatment or condition label: allogeneic hematopoietic cell transplantation with graft depleted of TCRalphabeta T cells and CD19 B cells. Transplant recipients were children who received TCRalphabeta/CD19-depleted allogeneic hematopoietic cell grafts. Comment on this clonotype: Its antigen target is currently unknown. One base away there is no much larger clone; base qualities are not given.

The sequence is built from TRBV20-1 and TRBJ2-5; TRBD1 is perhaps the D gene, given 5 matching bases. The clonotype originates from a boy in the first two years of life who had a stem cell transplant for acute myeloid leukemia, so the T cells may come from the graft donor. Sequencing was performed on PBMCs, mostly from graft donor cells, taken 360 days after TCRalphabeta/CD19-depleted stem cell transplant. CDR3 loop: CSAIGAGNLQETQYF. The DNA sequence follows: TGCAGTGCTATAGGGGCAGGGAACCTCCAAGAGACCCAGTACTTC.